This note documents a single T cell receptor beta chain sequence. CDR1 and CDR2 from the germline V gene are LGHDT and YNNKEL (reference sequence). V lost 2 bases and J lost 6; bases outside the gene matches: 6. The CDR3 extends over 15 amino acids. The record originates from a study of blood T cell repertoires in COVID-19. Original data processing: It was from reference gene primer amplification that nucleated cell counts were estimated. The assay was immunoSEQ multiplex PCR, and TCRdb's table has in-frame clones only and misses some. That table is the source of V, J and clone size, and D and trimming were worked out from the DNA. The sample contains 290,000 or so clones, about 90% of which appear only once. Participants' reported clinical history set cohort assignment.

Source material: PBMCs or T cells enriched from blood (not recorded which). The receptor was derived from a woman younger than 35 with acute COVID-19. The gene calls are TRBV3-1 (or the pseudogene TRBV3-2) and TRBJ1-2; TRBD1 matches 10 bases. In DNA form, the CDR3 reads TGTGCCAGCAGCCAAAGGGACAGGGGCTTGGATGGCTACACCTTC. Residues: CASSQRDRGLDGYTF.